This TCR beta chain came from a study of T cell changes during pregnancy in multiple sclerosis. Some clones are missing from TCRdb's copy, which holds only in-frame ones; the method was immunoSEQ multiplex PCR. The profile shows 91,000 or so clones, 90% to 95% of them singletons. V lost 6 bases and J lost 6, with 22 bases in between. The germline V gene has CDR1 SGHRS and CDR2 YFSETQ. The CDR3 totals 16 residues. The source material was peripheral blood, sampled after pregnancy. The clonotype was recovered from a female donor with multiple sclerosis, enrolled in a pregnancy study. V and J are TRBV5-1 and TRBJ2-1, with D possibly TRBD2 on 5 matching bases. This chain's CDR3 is CASTLNRGYAGNEQFF. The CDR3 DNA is TGCGCCAGCACCCTTAACCGCGGCTATGCGGGCAATGAGCAGTTCTTC.